The following is a T cell receptor beta chain sequence with its context. This clonotype was seen many times. This receptor's antigen is unknown. A read error may produce the germline difference seen at one junction end. This entry comes from a study of tumor-infiltrating lymphocytes in primary liver carcinoma (dated by TCRdb to about 2017). For the study in its entirety: Surgical resection was performed in China between November 2015 and March 2016 on a few patients with histopathologically diagnosed primary liver carcinoma. Hepatocellular carcinoma (four) or combined HCC and intrahepatic cholangiocarcinoma (one) was present in the five patients, who were three men and two women aged 30 to 69 years. Reproducibility between technical replicate repertoires was high, with correlation coefficients above 0.98 and mean shared-clone rates roughly 0.87. The tumors of the five patients were staged as T1-T3 N0M0, with maximum diameters ranging from roughly 4 to 10 cm. A total of 35 or so specimens from 5 patients underwent TCRbeta repertoire sequencing, comprising around 25 tumor regions, 5 adjacent noncancerous liver tissues and 5 peripheral blood samples. Each sample produced about 3.5 to 8 million productive TCRbeta reads, and read depth showed no significant difference between tissue types. TCRbeta repertoire sequencing, expression microarrays and whole-exome sequencing were combined in the study across five regions of each liver tumor, with adjacent normal tissue and blood also included.

Broad study findings and their caveats: Pairs of tumor regions showed greater repertoire overlap (mean roughly 35%) than tumor-adjacent pairs (approximately 17%) or tumor-blood pairs (roughly 15%), which is consistent with antigen-driven expansion. With just a handful of patients in the study, the authors point out that the findings should be validated in a larger study. Comparison of CD4+ and CD8+ T cell repertoires was precluded by the use of bulk unsorted samples. Because only the TCR beta chain was sequenced and unpaired alpha chains were not captured, true repertoire diversity is likely underestimated. The top 250 clones made up a significantly larger repertoire fraction in tumors than in blood (p = 0.039).

Blood RNA was extracted from unsorted whole blood using TRIzol reagent, and germline DNA was obtained with the DNeasy Blood & Tissue kit. Chronic HBV infection was present in the patients, and the patients were treatment-naive at sampling. About 3.7 milliliters of peripheral blood were collected into K2EDTA tubes before surgery. TCRbeta-specific cDNA was reverse-transcribed from 500 ng total RNA using a constant-region primer and ProtoScript II reverse transcriptase. TCRbeta libraries were built with three nested multiplex PCR rounds, a slightly modified ARM-PCR procedure. Sample barcodes and Illumina adapters were added in a final 25-cycle PCR using Deep VentR polymerase. Before sequencing, amplicons between 200 and 500 bp were purified from gel using a QIAquick gel extraction kit. An Illumina HiSeq 2500 was used to sequence the TCRbeta amplicons, generating 250-bp paired-end reads. On the study's bioinformatics: To recover full CDR3 sequences, reads were quality-trimmed using Trimmomatic v0.33 and paired reads were then merged using FLASH v1.2.11. V, D and J germline segments were assigned to the rearranged TCRbeta sequences by MiGEC v1.2.1b. VDJtools v1.0.0 computed clonotype statistics and Shannon-Wiener diversity indices. Except for diversity analysis, only each sample's 250 most abundant clonotypes were used in subsequent analyses to reduce sampling bias. TCRdb applied fastp at Q25 and MiXCR to the public reads, then kept only in-frame beta chains. A single entry per CDR3 protein holds the most common genes and DNA from its merged rows. These V and J calls originate from TCRdb's pipeline instead of the authors' own analysis. Present in this sample are 330,000 or so distinct CDR3 sequences, roughly 61% of which were seen just once. Together, the top ten hold under 8% of the sample.

Specimen: peripheral blood. The sequence was obtained from a man in his forties with primary liver carcinoma and hepatitis B virus infection.

The CDR3 has the sequence CAIGEAGGVRNEQFF. The DNA is as follows: TGTGCCATCGGTGAGGCGGGAGGGGTTCGGAATGAGCAGTTCTTC. The chain is assembled from TRBV10-3 and TRBJ2-1, and 9 junction bases match TRBD2. The CDR3 covers 15 residues, taking in both the cysteine and the phenylalanine. Only the CDR3 part of the read is kept: 45 bases, read in frame from the first base. From the germline V gene, CDR1 is ENHRY and CDR2 is SYGVKD.